This record concerns one T cell receptor (beta chain) sequence. Its antigen is not known. This sample was included in a study of lymphopenia after photon versus proton radiotherapy. With V trimmed by 8 bases and J by 7 bases, 13 bases remained unmatched. Germline CDR1 and CDR2: MNHEY and SVGAGI. This CDR3 is built from 14 residues. Study-wide results and caveats: Larger post-nadir TCR diversity loss correlated inversely with survival in deceased patients. Proton therapy kept repertoires fairly stable, unlike photons, which gained effector/memory cells.

Here immunoSEQ multiplex PCR was the method, and the copy in TCRdb shows in-frame clones only, minus some. The table lists about 70,000 clones, around 93% of them singletons, with around 2.2% in the top ten. The receptor was isolated from a woman between 35 and 50 years old with cholangiocarcinoma. V and J are TRBV6-5 and TRBJ1-1; 7 bases match TRBD1. The starting material was peripheral blood, obtained from a patient treated with photon-based radiotherapy. The CDR3 spells CASGIGGGTFEAFF. CDR3 coding DNA: TGTGCCAGCGGGATCGGAGGGGGCACCTTTGAAGCTTTCTTT.